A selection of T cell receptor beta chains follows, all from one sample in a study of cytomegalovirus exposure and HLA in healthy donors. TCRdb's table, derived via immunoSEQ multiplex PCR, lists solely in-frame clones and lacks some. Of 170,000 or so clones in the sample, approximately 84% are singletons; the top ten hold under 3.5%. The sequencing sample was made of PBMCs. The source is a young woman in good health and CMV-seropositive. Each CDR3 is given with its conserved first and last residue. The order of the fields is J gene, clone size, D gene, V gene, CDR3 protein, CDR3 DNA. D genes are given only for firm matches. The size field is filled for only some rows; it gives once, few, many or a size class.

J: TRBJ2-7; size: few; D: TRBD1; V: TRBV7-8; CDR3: CASSLEGQGPYEQYF; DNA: TGTGCCAGCAGCTTAGAGGGACAGGGCCCCTACGAGCAGTACTTC
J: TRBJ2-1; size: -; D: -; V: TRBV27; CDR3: CASSGAWDEQFF; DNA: TGTGCCAGCAGTGGGGCATGGGATGAGCAGTTCTTC
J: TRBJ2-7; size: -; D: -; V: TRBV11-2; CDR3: CASSPGYEQYF; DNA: TGTGCCAGCAGCCCCGGCTACGAGCAGTACTTC
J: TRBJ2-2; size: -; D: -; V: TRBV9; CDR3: CASSPLISGGELFF; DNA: TGTGCCAGCAGCCCCTTAATCTCGGGCGGGGAGCTGTTTTTT
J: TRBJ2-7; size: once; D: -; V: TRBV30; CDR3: CAWTGVTHAVLIAYEQYF; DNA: TGTGCCTGGACGGGAGTGACCCATGCCGTACTAATCGCCTACGAGCAGTACTTC
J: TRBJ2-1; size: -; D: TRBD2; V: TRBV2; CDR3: CASSSSAGGYNEQFF; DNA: TGTGCCAGCAGCTCCTCTGCGGGGGGTTACAATGAGCAGTTCTTC
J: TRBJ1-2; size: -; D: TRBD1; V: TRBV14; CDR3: CASSEDRGPSGYGYTF; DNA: TGTGCCAGCAGCGAAGACAGGGGCCCGAGTGGCTATGGCTACACCTTC
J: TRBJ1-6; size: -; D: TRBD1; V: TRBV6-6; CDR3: CASRTGGHNSPLHF; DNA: TGTGCCAGCAGGACAGGGGGTCATAATTCACCCCTCCACTTT
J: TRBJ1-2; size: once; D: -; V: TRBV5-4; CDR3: CASSFTGANYGYTF; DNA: TGTGCCAGCAGCTTTACGGGAGCTAACTATGGCTACACCTTC
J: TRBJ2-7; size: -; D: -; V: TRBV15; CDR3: CATSRGFPGAYEQYF; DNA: TGTGCCACCAGCAGAGGTTTCCCAGGTGCCTACGAGCAGTACTTC
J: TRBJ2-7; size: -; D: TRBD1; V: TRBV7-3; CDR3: CASSPPGQALGQYF; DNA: TGTGCCAGCAGCCCACCGGGACAGGCCTTAGGGCAGTACTTC